The 32 T cell receptor beta chains in this list originate from one sample, sequenced in a study of blood T cell repertoires in COVID-19. Clones were sequenced by immunoSEQ multiplex PCR, and TCRdb holds only the in-frame ones, with some missing. Of hundreds of thousands of clones in the sample, approximately 80% were seen once. Sequencing was performed on PBMCs or T cells enriched from blood (not recorded which). Source of these receptors: a man in his thirties or forties with acute COVID-19.

V gene TRBV10-3 combines with J gene TRBJ2-5; possible D gene TRBD1, 6 bases. The CDR3 covers 16 residues. V was cut by 0 bases and J by 2 bases, with 13 bases left in between. Looked up from germline, CDR1 is ENHRY and CDR2 is SYGVKD. CDR3 region: CAISESTGNAQETQYF. Written as DNA, the CDR3 is TGTGCCATCAGTGAGTCGACAGGCAACGCGCAAGAGACCCAGTACTTC.

A single count supports this clone. J is TRBJ2-7 and V is TRBV6-6; the match to TRBD1 covers 7 bases. V trimming: 7 bases; J trimming: 4 bases; junction bases outside the gene matches: 10. The CDR3 extends over 14 amino acids. The germline V gene encodes CDR1 MNHNY and CDR2 SVGAGI (reference sequence). The CDR3 region is CASTRQGGIYEQYF. The CDR3 nucleotides read TGTGCCAGCACCAGACAAGGGGGCATATACGAGCAGTACTTC.

V usage is TRBV5-6 and J usage is TRBJ1-2; 8 bases align to TRBD1. V was pared by 4 bases and J by 5 bases, with 7 bases of the junction left unmatched. The CDR3 has 14 residues. In germline, CDR1 is SGHDT, CDR2 YYEEEE. CDR3 DNA: TGTGCCAGCAGCACCGGACAGGGAGAGTATGGCTACACCTTC. It translates to CASSTGQGEYGYTF.

V is TRBV11-2 and J is TRBJ2-7; 11 nucleotides agree with TRBD2. Per germline, CDR1 SGHAT and CDR2 FQNNGV. V trimming: 1 base; J trimming: 7 bases; junction bases outside the gene matches: 12. This CDR3 spans 17 amino acids. The CDR3, as DNA: TGTGCCAGCAGCTTAGGGATAGCGGGGGGGCCCCAGTGGGAGCAGTACTTC. It codes for CASSLGIAGGPQWEQYF.

This chain uses TRBV6-5 with TRBJ2-1, with D perhaps matching TRBD1 (5 bases). From germline, CDR1 is MNHEY and CDR2 SVGAGI. The V and J ends lost 4 bases and 0 bases respectively, with 10 bases between them. This CDR3 comprises 15 residues. The DNA of the CDR3 is TGTGCCAGCAGTTTCTCGACAGTCTCCTACAATGAGCAGTTCTTC. This encodes CASSFSTVSYNEQFF.

This clone occurred once. The chain combines TRBV21-1 with TRBJ1-5; the table names TRBD1, a call not compared with the DNA. TRBV21-1 is annotated as a pseudogene. The CDR3 totals 18 residues. The CDR3: CASTAGRGVAHSNQPQHF. As DNA, the CDR3 is TGTGCCAGCACCGCGGGCAGGGGGGTGGCCCATAGCAATCAGCCCCAGCATTTT.

The chain links TRBV5-4 to TRBJ2-4; 11 bases align to TRBD2. Losses at the gene ends were 1 base for V and 6 bases for J; bases not matched to a gene: 6. Germline values: CDR1 SGHNT, CDR2 YYREEE (reference sequence). This CDR3 is built from 16 residues. The chain's CDR3 is CASSLQTSGVSNIQYF. In DNA, the CDR3 is TGTGCCAGCAGCTTGCAGACTAGCGGGGTTTCAAACATTCAGTACTTC.

The chain links TRBV9 to TRBJ1-2; unclear D gene. This CDR3 contains 16 residues. The germline gives CDR1 SGDLS, CDR2 YYNGEE. Trimming shortened V by 0 bases and J by 5 bases, and 17 bases separated the two germline ends. CDR3 in DNA: TGTGCCAGCAGCGTAGGCAGGATTGGTGGCACATATGGCTACACCTTC. The encoded protein is CASSVGRIGGTYGYTF.

The rearrangement links TRBV4-1 to TRBJ2-5, with D possibly being TRBD2 (5 bases). With 1 base removed from V and 2 bases from J, the gap between germline ends came to 14 bases. The length of the CDR3 is 16 residues. The germline gives CDR1 MGHRA, CDR2 YSYEKL. The CDR3 loop reads CASSQGSTGSQETQYF. In nucleotides, the CDR3 is TGCGCCAGCAGCCAAGGGAGCACGGGAAGTCAAGAGACCCAGTACTTC.

This sequence joins TRBV9 and TRBJ1-4; D is uncertain. In germline, CDR1 is SGDLS, CDR2 YYNGEE. V was trimmed by 0 bases and J by 8 bases, leaving 11 bases between them. This CDR3 region has 14 residues. The CDR3 loop is CASSVGRGSEKLFF. The CDR3, as DNA: TGTGCCAGCAGCGTAGGTCGAGGGAGCGAAAAACTGTTTTTT.

The chain recombines TRBV5-1 with TRBJ2-3; 13 bases are a match to TRBD2. V gave up 4 bases and J gave up 9 bases; unmatched junction bases: 11. Germline V gene lookup returns CDR1 SGHRS and CDR2 YFSETQ. The CDR3 loop spans 16 amino acids. The CDR3 DNA reads as TGCGCCAGCAGCCCCGGGACTAGCGGGGCCGAGAGGACGCAGTATTTT. Protein product: CASSPGTSGAERTQYF.

This clone was observed a few times. The rearrangement joins TRBV11-2 to TRBJ1-1, with D perhaps TRBD1 (6 bases). In germline, CDR1 is SGHAT, CDR2 FQNNGV. V lost 8 bases, J lost 1 base, and 14 bases lay in between. CDR3 length: 14 residues. The CDR3 is CASRSYRANTEAFF. The CDR3 nucleotides are TGTGCCAGCCGATCGTACAGGGCGAACACTGAAGCTTTCTTT.

The genes are TRBV9 and TRBJ1-4; TRBD1 matches 7 bases. The CDR3 runs 12 residues. V lost 0 bases and J lost 15; bases outside the gene matches: 5. Germline CDR1 is SGDLS and CDR2 is YYNGEE. The CDR3 bases are TGTGCCAGCAGCGTAGCCGGGGACAGTTTGTTTTTT. This gives the protein CASSVAGDSLFF.

This sequence joins TRBV30 and TRBJ1-1; D is unclear. Trimming left V 8 bases short and J 4 bases short, with 17 bases between. Germline V gives CDR1 GTSNPN, CDR2 SVGIG (reference sequence). This CDR3 region has 13 residues. In nucleotides, the CDR3 is TGTGCCCTTTCCTTTCAAGAGGGCACTGAAGCTTTCTTT. This sequence encodes CALSFQEGTEAFF.

The chain uses TRBV19 and TRBJ1-2; 7 bases fit TRBD1. There are 14 residues in the CDR3. Looked up from germline, CDR1 is LNHDA and CDR2 is SQIVND (reference sequence). The trim removed 9 bases at V and 4 bases at J, leaving 11 bases unmatched. The CDR3 DNA is TGTGCCAGCAAGCCAGGGGGGCTCGGCTATGGCTACACCTTC. Translation: CASKPGGLGYGYTF.

This chain uses TRBV5-4 with TRBJ1-3; D ambiguous. The length of the CDR3 is 12 residues. Germline V gives CDR1 SGHNT, CDR2 YYREEE (reference sequence). V lost 0 bases to trimming and J lost 4 bases, with 2 bases between them. The CDR3: CASSLAGNTIYF. Written as DNA, the CDR3 is TGTGCCAGCAGCTTGGCGGGAAACACCATATATTTT.

The chain joins TRBV7-2 to TRBJ1-1; D gene uncertain. V was trimmed by 7 bases and J by 1 base, leaving 10 bases between them. CDR1 SGHTA and CDR2 FQGNSA come from the germline V gene. There are 13 residues in the CDR3. Here the CDR3 reads CASTQGANTEAFF. The CDR3 DNA follows: TGTGCCAGCACTCAAGGAGCGAACACTGAAGCTTTCTTT.

This chain links TRBV3-1 (or the pseudogene TRBV3-2) with TRBJ1-1, with unresolved D. CDR3 length: 16 amino acids. Germline V gives CDR1 LGHDT, CDR2 YNNKEL (reference sequence). Trimming took 0 bases from V and 0 from J, leaving 11 bases between them. For the CDR3, the DNA is TGTGCCAGCAGCCAAGAAGTCCCAGACATGAACACTGAAGCTTTCTTT. Its protein product is CASSQEVPDMNTEAFF.

This clone was picked up a small number of times. This rearrangement joins TRBV4-2 to TRBJ1-5; D is uncertain. Germline CDR1 is LGHNA and CDR2 is YNFKEQ. Trimming stripped 4 bases from V and 6 bases from J, with 13 bases between. The CDR3 spans 14 residues. CDR3 in DNA: TGTGCCAGCAGCCCACATTTAGAGGGTCAGCCCCAGCATTTT. This codes for CASSPHLEGQPQHF.

The rearrangement links TRBV5-1 to TRBJ1-1; 11 bases align to TRBD1. This CDR3 contains 15 residues. Per the germline V gene, CDR1 is SGHRS and CDR2 is YFSETQ. J lost 4 bases, V lost 5 bases, and 7 bases had no gene match. The CDR3 bases are TGCGCCAGCAGGCAAGGACAGGGGGCGATCACTGAAGCTTTCTTT. Protein sequence: CASRQGQGAITEAFF.

This rearrangement joins TRBV6-5 to TRBJ1-2; D remains unclear. The V gene lost 0 bases and the J gene lost 1 base, with 6 bases spanning the gap. The CDR3 length is 14 residues. The V gene's germline CDR1 is MNHEY and CDR2 SVGAGI. For the CDR3, the DNA is TGTGCCAGCAGTTACTCAACGGGTAACTATGGCTACACCTTC. It specifies CASSYSTGNYGYTF.

V and J are TRBV28 and TRBJ2-6; D is perhaps TRBD1 (6 bases). The CDR3 length is 16 residues. V lost 5 bases and J lost 4, with 15 bases in between. The germline V gene encodes CDR1 MDHEN and CDR2 SYDVKM. The DNA of the CDR3 is TGTGCCAGCAGTCCACAGACAGGCGCCGGGGCCAACGTCCTGACTTTC. Amino acids: CASSPQTGAGANVLTF.

Points on this clone: The identical CDR3 is also encoded by other nucleotide sequences in the sample. This chain connects TRBV19 to TRBJ1-5, with TRBD1 matching over 11 bases. Germline loops: CDR1 LNHDA, CDR2 SQIVND (reference sequence). The V segment lost 9 bases and the J segment 4 bases; nucleotides outside the gene matches: 2. The CDR3 is made up of 13 amino acids. CDR3 sequence (DNA): TGTGCCAGCTGGGACAGGGGGAATCAGCCCCAGCATTTT. Translating gives CASWDRGNQPQHF.

The rearrangement joins TRBV5-1 to TRBJ2-5; 7 bases are shared with TRBD1. The J segment lost 1 base and the V segment lost 2 bases, leaving 8 bases of the junction unmatched. The CDR3 is made up of 16 amino acids. CDR1 is SGHRS, CDR2 YFSETQ, per germline. In DNA, the CDR3 is TGCGCCAGCAGCTTAGGACCAGGGGGACCCCAAGAGACCCAGTACTTC. Translated: CASSLGPGGPQETQYF. Full variable domain (rest looked up from reference TRBV5-1 and TRBJ2-5): KAGVTQTPRYLIKTRGQQVTLSCSPISGHRSVSWYQQTPGQGLQFLFEYFSETQRNKGNFPGRFSGRQFSNSRSEMNVSTLELGDSALYLCASSLGPGGPQETQYFGPGTRLLVL.

This sequence joins TRBV7-2 and TRBJ2-3; 15 bases align to TRBD2. Germline V gene sequence: CDR1 SGHTA, CDR2 FQGNSA. The ends lost 5 bases at V and 10 bases at J; junction bases unmatched: 19. The CDR3 has 19 amino acids. The CDR3 is CASSDSPWTSGGDRTPQYF. CDR3 nucleotides: TGTGCCAGCAGCGATAGCCCCTGGACTAGCGGGGGGGACCGGACTCCGCAGTATTTT.

This clone was seen only a few times. The V gene is TRBV6-5, the J gene TRBJ1-1, with D maybe TRBD1 (5 bases). The germline CDR1 and CDR2 sequences are MNHEY and SVGAGI. This CDR3 is built from 13 residues. Trimming left V 8 bases short and J 4 bases short, with 14 bases between. CDR3 sequence: CASSQGGGTEAFF. In DNA form, the CDR3 reads TGTGCCAGCTCGCAGGGCGGTGGCACTGAAGCTTTCTTT.

This clone was observed a few times. The chain carries TRBV9 and TRBJ1-3, with D maybe TRBD1 (5 bases). The CDR3 totals 15 residues. V gave up 3 bases and J gave up 0 bases, with 10 bases separating them. Germline assignment: CDR1 SGDLS and CDR2 YYNGEE. The CDR3 DNA is TGTGCCAGCAGCGCCCCCGGGGGCTCTGGAAACACCATATATTTT. This encodes CASSAPGGSGNTIYF.

CDR3 coding DNA: TGTGCCAGTAGTATATATTCGGGTTACAATGAGCAGTTCTTC. It specifies CASSIYSGYNEQFF. The rearrangement links TRBV19 to TRBJ2-1; D unclear. Germline values: CDR1 LNHDA, CDR2 SQIVND (reference sequence). There are 14 residues in the CDR3. Trimming stripped 2 bases from V and 4 bases from J, with 9 bases between.

Notes on this clone: The same CDR3 can be traced to other DNA sequences in this sample. The rearrangement joins TRBV11-2 to TRBJ1-1; tentative D call: TRBD1 (6 bases). Trimming shortened V by 5 bases and J by 1 base, and 11 bases separated the two germline ends. CDR1 is SGHAT and CDR2 is FQNNGV in the germline V gene. The CDR3 loop spans 14 amino acids. The CDR3 DNA sequence: TGTGCCAGCAGCCTGACAGGACCGAACACTGAAGCTTTCTTT. It encodes CASSLTGPNTEAFF.

The V call is TRBV9, the J call TRBJ1-4; 8 bases are shared with TRBD1. From germline, CDR1 is SGDLS and CDR2 YYNGEE. This CDR3 is built from 16 residues. After removal of 2 bases from V and 4 bases from J, the junction contained 7 bases not matched to a gene. CDR3 bases: TGTGCCAGCAGCGTCAGGGGGGACAGGAATAATGAAAAACTGTTTTTT. Its translation is CASSVRGDRNNEKLFF. Complete variable domain (other parts from reference TRBV9 and TRBJ1-4): DSGVTQTPKHLITATGQRVTLRCSPRSGDLSVYWYQQSLDQGLQFLIQYYNGEERAKGNILERFSAQQFPDLHSELNLSSLELGDSALYFCASSVRGDRNNEKLFFGSGTQLSVL.

This chain connects TRBV9 to TRBJ2-7; a possible D gene is TRBD2 (6 bases). V lost 3 bases and J 5 bases, leaving 21 bases between the germline ends. The germline CDR1 and CDR2 sequences are SGDLS and YYNGEE. The CDR3 sequence is 16 residues long. CDR3 bases: TGTGCCAGCAGCGGTCGACAAGGAGGGTCCTTGGACGAGCAGTACTTC. Amino acid sequence: CASSGRQGGSLDEQYF.

The rearrangement joins TRBV7-2 to TRBJ1-6; the D gene is possibly TRBD1 (5 bases). CDR1 SGHTA and CDR2 FQGNSA come from the germline V gene. CDR3 length equals 13 residues. The V gene lost 0 bases and the J gene lost 15 bases, with 12 bases spanning the gap. CDR3: CASSLATGLLLHF. CDR3 bases: TGTGCCAGCAGCTTAGCCACAGGCTTACTCCTCCACTTT.